Listed below are T cell receptor beta chains from one sample, sequenced in a study of T cell responses to AZD1222 COVID-19 vaccine. This table comes from immunoSEQ multiplex PCR, and its TCRdb copy is limited to in-frame clones, with some not included. The data contain about 130,000 clones, just over 90% of them singletons. Sequencing used peripheral blood, obtained on day 0 of AZD1222 vaccination. The receptors derive from an adult in good health. The CDR3 runs from the conserved cysteine through the conserved F or W. Each record gives: clone size, J gene, D gene, V gene, CDR3 protein, CDR3 DNA. The D gene is left open where the match is weak. Some rows have no size entry. The others give once, few or many, or a class for an expanded clone.

>NA|TRBJ1-1|NA|TRBV12-2
CASLRGFEPNTEAFF
TGTGCAAGTCTTCGGGGGTTCGAGCCGAACACTGAAGCTTTCTTT
>NA|TRBJ2-1|TRBD2|TRBV7-3
CASSLLGLVGNEQFF
TGTGCCAGCAGCTTATTGGGACTAGTGGGAAATGAGCAGTTCTTC
>NA|TRBJ2-3|NA|TRBV7-8
CASSPEDNTDTQYF
TGTGCCAGCAGCCCAGAGGACAACACAGATACGCAGTATTTT
>NA|TRBJ2-7|NA|TRBV3-1/TRBV3-2
CASSQDLSGYEQYF
TGTGCCAGCAGCCAAGATTTGTCGGGCTACGAGCAGTACTTC
>once|TRBJ1-1|NA|TRBV6-5
CASRRSENTEAFF
TGTGCCAGCAGACGCTCGGAGAACACTGAAGCTTTCTTT
>NA|TRBJ2-1|NA|TRBV9
CASSEGEGIGDEQFF
TGTGCCAGCAGCGAGGGAGAGGGGATAGGCGATGAGCAGTTCTTC
>NA|TRBJ1-6|NA|TRBV19
CASSSYNSPLHF
TGTGCCAGTAGCTCCTATAATTCACCCCTCCACTTT
>NA|TRBJ2-1|NA|TRBV6-2/TRBV6-3
CASSYSPGVTYNEQFF
TGTGCCAGCAGTTACTCGCCGGGGGTGACCTACAATGAGCAGTTCTTC
>NA|TRBJ1-1|TRBD1|TRBV19
CASSPPGTGAWRAFF
TGTGCCAGTAGTCCACCCGGGACAGGGGCATGGAGAGCTTTCTTT
>few|TRBJ1-1|TRBD1|TRBV5-1
CASSAGGWNTEAFF
TGCGCCAGCAGCGCAGGGGGCTGGAACACTGAAGCTTTCTTT
>NA|TRBJ2-3|TRBD2|TRBV7-3
CASSLAALAGTDTQYF
TGTGCCAGCAGCTTAGCCGCCCTAGCGGGCACAGATACGCAGTATTTT
>NA|TRBJ1-1|NA|TRBV6-5
CASSRENTEAFF
TGTGCCAGCAGCCGAGAAAACACTGAAGCTTTCTTT
>NA|TRBJ2-1|TRBD1|TRBV3-1/TRBV3-2
CASSQEWGQQTYNEQFF
TGTGCCAGCAGCCAAGAATGGGGACAGCAAACATACAATGAGCAGTTCTTC
>NA|TRBJ1-1|NA|TRBV6-5
CASSYSYRPNTEAFF
TGTGCCAGCAGTTACTCGTACCGGCCGAACACTGAAGCTTTCTTT
>few|TRBJ1-6|TRBD1|TRBV7-2
CASSFSRGNSPLHF
TGTGCCAGCAGCTTCAGCAGGGGGAATTCACCCCTCCACTTT
>NA|TRBJ2-3|NA|TRBV6-5
CATRRGSTDTQYF
TGTGCCACCCGAAGAGGGAGCACAGATACGCAGTATTTT
>NA|TRBJ2-1|TRBD2|TRBV3-1/TRBV3-2
CASSQTQIGLAGAPSSYNEQFF
TGTGCCAGCAGCCAGACCCAAATCGGACTAGCGGGGGCCCCGAGCTCCTACAATGAGCAGTTCTTC
>NA|TRBJ1-5|NA|TRBV5-1
CASSLQDSDGPQHF
TGCGCCAGCAGCCTACAGGACAGTGATGGGCCCCAGCATTTT
>NA|TRBJ1-1|NA|TRBV2
CASSGLGQNTEAFF
TGTGCCAGCAGTGGGCTGGGCCAGAACACTGAAGCTTTCTTT
>NA|TRBJ1-5|TRBD1|TRBV6-5
CASSSDRGYNQPQHF
TGTGCCAGCAGCTCGGACAGGGGCTACAATCAGCCCCAGCATTTT
>few|TRBJ1-2|NA|TRBV10-1
CASSYPRAGRADGYTF
TGCGCCAGCAGTTACCCGAGGGCGGGCAGGGCGGATGGCTACACCTTC
>NA|TRBJ1-1|TRBD1|TRBV5-6
CASSSGTGIRMGDTEAFF
TGTGCCAGCAGCTCCGGGACAGGAATCCGGATGGGGGACACTGAAGCTTTCTTT
>NA|TRBJ2-7|NA|TRBV6-5
CASSTSTDYEQYF
TGTGCCAGCAGTACCTCGACAGACTACGAGCAGTACTTC
>few|TRBJ2-7|TRBD1|TRBV10-3
CAIRESGQGDEQYF
TGTGCCATCAGAGAATCGGGACAGGGGGATGAGCAGTACTTC
>few|TRBJ2-1|TRBD2|TRBV29-1
CSVPRRGGSYNEQFF
TGCAGCGTCCCGCGGCGCGGGGGCTCCTACAATGAGCAGTTCTTC
>NA|TRBJ1-1|TRBD1|TRBV7-9
CASSLDGTANTEAFF
TGTGCCAGCAGCTTAGACGGGACAGCGAACACTGAAGCTTTCTTT
>NA|TRBJ2-5|NA|TRBV6-5
CASSYSWRAEETQYF
TGTGCCAGCAGTTACTCGTGGCGGGCCGAAGAGACCCAGTACTTC
>NA|TRBJ1-1|TRBD1|TRBV3-1/TRBV3-2
CASSQQGARTEAFF
TGTGCCAGCAGCCAGCAGGGGGCTCGGACTGAAGCTTTCTTT
>NA|TRBJ2-2|NA|TRBV5-1
CASKVTGLNTGELFF
TGCGCCAGCAAAGTGACGGGACTGAACACCGGGGAGCTGTTTTTT
>NA|TRBJ1-5|TRBD1|TRBV4-3
CASSQDSGTGNQPQHF
TGCGCCAGCAGCCAAGATTCCGGGACAGGCAATCAGCCCCAGCATTTT